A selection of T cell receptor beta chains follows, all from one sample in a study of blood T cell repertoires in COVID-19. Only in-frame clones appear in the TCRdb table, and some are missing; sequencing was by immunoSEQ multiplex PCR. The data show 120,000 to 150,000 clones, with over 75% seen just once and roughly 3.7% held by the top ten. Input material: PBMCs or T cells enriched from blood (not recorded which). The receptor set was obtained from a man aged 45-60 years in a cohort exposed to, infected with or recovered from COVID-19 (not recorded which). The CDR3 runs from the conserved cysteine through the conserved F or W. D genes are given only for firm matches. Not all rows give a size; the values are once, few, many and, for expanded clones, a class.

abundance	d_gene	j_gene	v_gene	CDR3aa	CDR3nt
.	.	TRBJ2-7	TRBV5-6	CASSSGLPDEQYF	TGTGCCAGCAGCTCGGGACTCCCTGATGAGCAGTACTTC
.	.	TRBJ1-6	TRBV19	CASSPTGGTNSPLHF	TGTGCCAGTAGTCCTACCGGAGGGACCAATTCACCCCTCCACTTT
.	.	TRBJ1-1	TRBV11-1	CASSLDQPGTEAFF	TGTGCCAGCAGCCTCGACCAGCCGGGGACTGAAGCTTTCTTT
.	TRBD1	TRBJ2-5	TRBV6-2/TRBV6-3	CASSQGVPETQYF	TGTGCCAGCAGCCAGGGGGTCCCAGAGACCCAGTACTTC
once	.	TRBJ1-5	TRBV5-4	CASSLASGRSNQPQHF	TGTGCCAGCAGCTTGGCATCTGGGAGAAGCAATCAGCCCCAGCATTTT
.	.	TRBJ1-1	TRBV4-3	CASSQGNGGEAFF	TGCGCCAGCAGCCAAGGAAACGGGGGAGAAGCTTTCTTT
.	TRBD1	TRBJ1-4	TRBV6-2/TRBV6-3	CASSLYPGQAATNEKLFF	TGTGCCAGCAGCCTATACCCGGGACAGGCAGCAACTAATGAAAAACTGTTTTTT
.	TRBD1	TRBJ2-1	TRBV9	CASSAGTDLKGSEQFF	TGTGCCAGCAGCGCAGGGACAGACCTAAAGGGCAGTGAGCAGTTCTTC
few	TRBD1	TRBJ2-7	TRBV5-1	CASSHGQGYEQYF	TGCGCCAGCAGCCACGGACAGGGCTACGAGCAGTACTTC
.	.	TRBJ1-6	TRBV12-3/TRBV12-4	CASREQDNSPLHF	TGTGCCAGCAGGGAACAGGATAATTCACCCCTCCACTTT
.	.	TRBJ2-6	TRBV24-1	CATSDTGSGANVLTF	TGTGCCACCAGTGATACAGGGAGCGGGGCCAACGTCCTGACTTTC
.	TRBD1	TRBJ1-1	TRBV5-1	CASSLGGTANTEAFF	TGCGCCAGCAGCTTGGGGGGGACAGCGAACACTGAAGCTTTCTTT
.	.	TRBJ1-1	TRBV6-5	CASRITANTEAFF	TGTGCCAGCCGAATTACAGCGAACACTGAAGCTTTCTTT
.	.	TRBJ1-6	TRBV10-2	CASSESALGGSPLHF	TGCGCCAGCAGTGAGTCAGCCCTGGGAGGTTCACCCCTCCACTTT
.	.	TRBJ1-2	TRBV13	CASSFQQGGYTF	TGTGCCAGCAGCTTTCAACAGGGTGGCTACACCTTC
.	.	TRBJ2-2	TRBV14	CASSQRYTGELFF	TGTGCCAGCAGCCAACGGTACACCGGGGAGCTGTTTTTT
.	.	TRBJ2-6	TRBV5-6	CASSPGLGSLSGANVLTF	TGTGCCAGCAGCCCGGGATTGGGGAGCCTCTCTGGGGCCAACGTCCTGACTTTC
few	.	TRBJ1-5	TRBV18	CASSNRDGSNQPQHF	TGTGCCAGCTCTAACAGGGACGGGAGCAATCAGCCCCAGCATTTT
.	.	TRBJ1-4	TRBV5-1	CASTPLGGNEKLFF	TGCGCCAGCACCCCCCTAGGGGGTAATGAAAAACTGTTTTTT
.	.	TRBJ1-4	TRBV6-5	CASSYSRGGLGEKLFF	TGTGCCAGCAGTTACTCGAGGGGGGGGCTGGGTGAAAAACTGTTTTTT
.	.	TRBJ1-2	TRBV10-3	CAISRSGRGGADYGYTF	TGTGCCATCAGTCGGTCCGGGAGGGGGGGCGCGGACTATGGCTACACCTTC
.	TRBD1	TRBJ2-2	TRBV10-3	CAIRGDRGPGNGELFF	TGTGCCATCAGAGGGGACAGGGGGCCTGGGAACGGGGAGCTGTTTTTT
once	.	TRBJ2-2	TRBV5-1	CASSLDRANTGELFF	TGCGCCAGCAGCTTGGACAGGGCGAACACCGGGGAGCTGTTTTTT